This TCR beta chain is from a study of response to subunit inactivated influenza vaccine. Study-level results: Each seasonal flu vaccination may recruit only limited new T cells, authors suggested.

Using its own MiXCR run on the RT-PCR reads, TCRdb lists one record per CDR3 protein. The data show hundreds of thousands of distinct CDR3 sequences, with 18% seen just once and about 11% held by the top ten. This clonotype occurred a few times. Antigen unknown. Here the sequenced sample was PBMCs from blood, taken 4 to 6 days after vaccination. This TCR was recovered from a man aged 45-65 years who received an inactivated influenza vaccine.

The CDR3 spells CASTTSGGYEQYF. CDR3 in DNA: TGTGCCAGCACTACCTCCGGGGGCTACGAGCAGTACTTC. The chain couples TRBV12-3 or TRBV12-4 to TRBJ2-7; a weak D match, TRBD2 (6 bases). CDR3 size: 13 residues. The V gene lost 7 bases and the J gene lost 3 bases, with 13 bases spanning the gap.